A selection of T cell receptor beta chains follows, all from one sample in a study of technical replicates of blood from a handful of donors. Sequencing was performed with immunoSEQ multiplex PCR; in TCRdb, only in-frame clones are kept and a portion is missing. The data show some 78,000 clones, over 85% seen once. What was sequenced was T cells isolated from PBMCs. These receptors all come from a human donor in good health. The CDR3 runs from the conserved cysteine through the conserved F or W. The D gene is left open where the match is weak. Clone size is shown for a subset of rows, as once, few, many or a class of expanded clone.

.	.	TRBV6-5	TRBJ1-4	CASSYSGSSNEKLFF	TGTGCCAGCAGTTACTCCGGGAGTTCTAATGAAAAACTGTTTTTT
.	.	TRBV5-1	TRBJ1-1	CASSLHPENTEAFF	TGCGCCAGCAGCTTGCATCCAGAGAACACTGAAGCTTTCTTT
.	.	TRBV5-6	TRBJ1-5	CASSLHRDSNQPQHF	TGTGCCAGCAGCCTGCACAGGGATAGCAATCAGCCCCAGCATTTT
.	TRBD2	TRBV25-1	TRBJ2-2	CASTLAGESGELFF	TGTGCCAGCACCCTAGCGGGAGAGTCCGGGGAGCTGTTTTTT
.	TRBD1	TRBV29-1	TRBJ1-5	CSAVGQGGGEPQHF	TGCAGCGCTGTGGGACAGGGGGGCGGCGAGCCCCAGCATTTT
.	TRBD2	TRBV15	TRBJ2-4	CATSRTQSGMPYF	TGTGCCACCAGCAGAACCCAAAGCGGGATGCCGTACTTC
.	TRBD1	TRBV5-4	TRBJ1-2	CASSPRTGTGYTF	TGTGCCAGCAGCCCGAGGACAGGGACTGGCTACACCTTC
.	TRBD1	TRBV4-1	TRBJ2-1	CASSLPRTGPSQWEQFF	TGCGCCAGCAGCTTACCTCGGACAGGGCCCTCACAATGGGAGCAGTTCTTC
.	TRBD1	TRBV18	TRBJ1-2	CASSPTGQAAQYNGYTF	TGTGCCAGCTCACCGACCGGACAGGCGGCTCAGTATAATGGCTACACCTTC
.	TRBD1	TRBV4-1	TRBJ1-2	CASSPMTGGSNYGYTF	TGCGCCAGCAGCCCTATGACAGGGGGATCTAACTATGGCTACACCTTC
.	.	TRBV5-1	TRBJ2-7	CASSLSGTTISEQYF	TGCGCCAGCAGCTTGTCCGGGACAACTATCTCCGAGCAGTACTTC
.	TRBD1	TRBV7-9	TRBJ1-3	CASSWGQTAGNTIYF	TGTGCCAGCAGCTGGGGACAGACCGCTGGAAACACCATATATTTT
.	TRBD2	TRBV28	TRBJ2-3	CASSLLTSGSPDTQYF	TGTGCCAGCAGTCTCCTGACTAGCGGGAGTCCAGATACGCAGTATTTT
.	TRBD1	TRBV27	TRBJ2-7	CASSRQGVSYEQYF	TGTGCCAGCAGTCGACAGGGGGTCTCCTACGAGCAGTACTTC
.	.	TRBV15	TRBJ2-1	CATSGTLPNEQFF	TGTGCCACCAGCGGGACTTTACCCAATGAGCAGTTCTTC
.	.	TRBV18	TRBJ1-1	CASSRPRGLEMNTEAFF	TGTGCCAGCTCACGGCCGAGAGGGCTGGAAATGAACACTGAAGCTTTCTTT
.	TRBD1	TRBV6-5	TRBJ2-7	CASSRPGQGVEQYF	TGTGCCAGCAGTCGCCCGGGACAGGGGGTCGAGCAGTACTTC
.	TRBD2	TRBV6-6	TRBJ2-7	CASSYGTSGGYEQYF	TGTGCCAGCAGTTACGGGACTAGCGGGGGGTACGAGCAGTACTTC
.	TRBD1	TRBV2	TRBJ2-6	CASGPRTGPSGANVLTF	TGTGCCAGCGGACCTAGGACAGGGCCCTCTGGGGCCAACGTCCTGACTTTC
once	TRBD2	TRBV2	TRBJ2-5	CASSGSGGQKTQYF	TGTGCCAGCAGTGGTAGCGGGGGCCAGAAGACCCAGTACTTC
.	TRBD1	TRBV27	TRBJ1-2	CASSSIQGARDGYTF	TGTGCCAGCAGTTCAATACAGGGGGCTAGAGATGGCTACACCTTC
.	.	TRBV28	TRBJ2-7	CASSLEREQYF	TGTGCCAGCAGTTTAGAGCGGGAGCAGTACTTC
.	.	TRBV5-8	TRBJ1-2	CARRETYGYTF	TGTGCCAGAAGGGAGACGTATGGCTACACCTTC
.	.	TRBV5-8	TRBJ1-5	CASSLGRGNQPQHF	TGTGCCAGCAGCTTGGGAAGGGGGAATCAGCCCCAGCATTTT
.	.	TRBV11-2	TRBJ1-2	CASSLVAGARYGYTF	TGTGCCAGCAGCTTAGTAGCAGGGGCCCGCTATGGCTACACCTTC
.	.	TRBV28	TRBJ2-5	CASSVNEKETQYF	TGTGCCAGCAGTGTAAATGAGAAAGAGACCCAGTACTTC
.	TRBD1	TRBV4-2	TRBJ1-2	CASSQGDRASLISYGYTF	TGTGCCAGCAGCCAAGGCGACAGGGCGTCCTTAATTTCCTATGGCTACACCTTC
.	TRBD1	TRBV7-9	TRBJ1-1	CASSLRGRSTEAFF	TGTGCCAGCAGCTTAAGGGGGCGAAGCACTGAAGCTTTCTTT
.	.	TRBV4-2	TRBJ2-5	CASSPKGGLQETQYF	TGTGCCAGCAGCCCCAAGGGGGGGTTACAAGAGACCCAGTACTTC
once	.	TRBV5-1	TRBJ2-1	CASSLPGGVSYNEQFF	TGCGCCAGCAGCTTGCCTGGCGGGGTCTCCTACAATGAGCAGTTCTTC
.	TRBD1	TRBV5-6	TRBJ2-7	CASSYRDREEQYF	TGTGCCAGCAGCTACCGGGACAGGGAAGAGCAGTACTTC
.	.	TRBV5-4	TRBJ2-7	CASSLPQAYEQYF	TGTGCCAGCAGCTTGCCACAAGCCTACGAGCAGTACTTC
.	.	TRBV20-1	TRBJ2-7	CSVGNYEQYF	TGCAGTGTCGGGAACTACGAGCAGTACTTC
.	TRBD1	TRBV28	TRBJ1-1	CASKASDRENTEAFF	TGTGCCAGCAAGGCCTCGGACAGGGAGAACACTGAAGCTTTCTTT
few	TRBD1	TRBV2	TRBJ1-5	CASRGQVNQPQHF	TGTGCCAGCAGAGGACAGGTCAATCAGCCCCAGCATTTT
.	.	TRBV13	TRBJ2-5	CASSLGLERRETQYF	TGTGCCAGCAGCTTAGGCCTAGAGAGAAGGGAGACCCAGTACTTC
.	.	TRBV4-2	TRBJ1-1	CASSSLSTGENTEAFF	TGTGCCAGCAGCTCACTATCGACAGGCGAGAACACTGAAGCTTTCTTT
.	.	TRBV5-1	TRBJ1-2	CASSLRGSDYGYTF	TGCGCCAGCAGCCTGCGAGGATCGGACTATGGCTACACCTTC
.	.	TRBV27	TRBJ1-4	CASRKLTGNEKLFF	TGTGCCAGCAGAAAATTAACCGGGAATGAAAAACTGTTTTTT
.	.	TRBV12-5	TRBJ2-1	CASGFETGVKSGSYNEQFF	TGTGCTAGTGGTTTCGAAACGGGAGTAAAAAGTGGATCCTACAATGAGCAGTTCTTC
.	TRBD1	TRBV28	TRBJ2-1	CACLGTGSYNEQFF	TGTGCCTGCTTAGGGACAGGGTCCTACAATGAGCAGTTCTTC
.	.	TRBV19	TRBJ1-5	CASSIRGAGGNQPQHF	TGTGCCAGTAGTATACGGGGGGCCGGGGGTAATCAGCCCCAGCATTTT
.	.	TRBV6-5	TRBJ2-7	CASTQRGGINYEQYF	TGTGCCAGCACCCAACGAGGGGGTATCAACTACGAGCAGTACTTC
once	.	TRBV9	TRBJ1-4	CASSGKDRPTNEKLFF	TGTGCCAGCAGCGGAAAAGACAGGCCCACTAATGAAAAACTGTTTTTT
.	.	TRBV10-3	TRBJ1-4	CAISERARGPNEKLFF	TGTGCCATCAGCGAAAGGGCCCGGGGTCCGAATGAAAAACTGTTTTTT
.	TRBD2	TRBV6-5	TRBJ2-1	CASRPGLAGNNEQFF	TGTGCCAGCAGACCTGGACTAGCGGGGAACAATGAGCAGTTCTTC
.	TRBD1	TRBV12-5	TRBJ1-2	CASGSGQGAYYGYTF	TGTGCTAGTGGTTCTGGACAGGGGGCCTACTATGGCTACACCTTC
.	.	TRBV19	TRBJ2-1	CASGRGDNEQFF	TGTGCCAGCGGCAGGGGGGACAATGAGCAGTTCTTC
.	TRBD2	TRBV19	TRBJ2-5	CASSIRLAGGLGETQYF	TGTGCCAGTAGTATTAGGCTAGCGGGAGGGCTAGGGGAGACCCAGTACTTC
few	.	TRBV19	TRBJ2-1	CAKMADEQFF	TGTGCCAAGATGGCCGATGAGCAGTTCTTC
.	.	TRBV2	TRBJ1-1	CASKKNRNTEAFF	TGTGCCAGCAAAAAAAACAGGAACACTGAAGCTTTCTTT
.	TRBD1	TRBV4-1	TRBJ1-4	CATYGTGAPATNEKLFF	TGCGCCACCTACGGGACAGGGGCCCCTGCAACTAATGAAAAACTGTTTTTT
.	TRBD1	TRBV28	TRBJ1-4	CASSLMGQGYEKLFF	TGTGCCAGCAGTTTAATGGGACAGGGGTATGAAAAACTGTTTTTT
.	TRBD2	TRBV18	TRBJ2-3	CASSPLAGGTDTQYF	TGTGCCAGCTCACCTCTGGCGGGGGGCACAGATACGCAGTATTTT
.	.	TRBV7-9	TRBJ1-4	CASSFGEKLFF	TGTGCCAGCAGCTTCGGTGAAAAACTGTTTTTT